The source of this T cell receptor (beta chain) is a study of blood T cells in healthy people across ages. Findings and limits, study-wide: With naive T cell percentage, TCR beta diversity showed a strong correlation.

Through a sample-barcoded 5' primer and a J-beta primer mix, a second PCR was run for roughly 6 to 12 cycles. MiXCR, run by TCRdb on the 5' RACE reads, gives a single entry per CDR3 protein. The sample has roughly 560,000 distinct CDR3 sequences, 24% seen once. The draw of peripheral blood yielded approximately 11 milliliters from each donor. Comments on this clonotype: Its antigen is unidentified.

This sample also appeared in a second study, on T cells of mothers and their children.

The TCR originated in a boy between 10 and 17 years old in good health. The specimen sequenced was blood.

The CDR3 protein is CSAREGPSAGSYSNQPQHF. The CDR3 region has the DNA TGCAGTGCTAGAGAAGGCCCATCCGCAGGCAGCTATAGCAATCAGCCCCAGCATTTT. V usage is TRBV20-1 and J usage is TRBJ1-5, with unresolved D. With 0 bases removed from V and 0 bases from J, the gap between germline ends came to 21 bases. Looked up from germline, CDR1 is DFQATT and CDR2 is SNEGSKA (reference sequence). There are 19 residues in the CDR3.